The present TCR beta chain was sequenced within a study of cytomegalovirus exposure and HLA in healthy donors (dated by TCRdb to 2016 to 2017). Describing the broader study: According to an earlier analysis of around 600 of the donors, about 179 million T cells yielded roughly 110 million unique TCR beta sequences and about 300 Gb of sequence data. An early release that covered some 630 HLA-typed donors contained about 300 gigabases of sequencing data and tens of millions of unique TCR sequences. Of the approximately 370 genotyped donors, 75% to 85% were placed in the genetic ancestry cluster associated with self-reported Caucasian donors. The study aimed to test whether signatures of past pathogen exposure could be identified by cataloging public T cell receptors. The study profiled the T cell repertoires of approximately 700 subjects by immunosequencing and related them to cytomegalovirus serostatus. Along with the approximately 600-subject first cohort, a separate validation cohort of over 90 different subjects was used. To predict cytomegalovirus infection status, the study combined high-throughput TCR immunosequencing, statistical association of individual TCRs with disease status, and machine learning. A later analysis re-examined previously published TCR beta repertoires from over 500 donors and added high-resolution HLA genotyping to investigate patterns of TCR occurrence. Rather than using new phenotypic data, the later analysis identified candidate immune exposures from TCR beta sequences and from how often those sequences occurred across donors. To decide whether each TCR beta V gene segment behaved as functional or pseudogenic, an earlier analysis of fewer than 750 of the donors relied on high-throughput TCR beta sequencing. Donor age, sex, ethnicity and CMV serostatus were compiled together with the repertoire data. A later genetic analysis took genome-wide SNP genotypes for about 65% of the roughly 670 donors and used that subset as a discovery cohort. Every repertoire in the discovery cohort had been generated on one and the same sequencing platform. HLA typing covered class I and class II loci at four-digit resolution. The number of donors typed differed by locus, with 629-630 for A, B, C, DRB1 and DQB1, around 520 for DQA1, 600 to 610 for DPA1, and about 450 for DPB1. Roughly 5 DR-DQ haplotypes were handled as single units for association and clustering, since linkage in the cohort was strong. Among 398 genotyped donors of the cohort, an average of approximately 250,000 unique TCR beta nucleotide sequences were sequenced per donor, around 18% of them non-productive. Study-level results and caveats: While some public TCRs were present in many individuals, most TCR sequences turned up only very rarely across donors. In an earlier analysis of about 600 of the donors, most TCR beta V segments appeared in productive rearrangements about 90% or about 30% of the time, broadly matching IMGT annotations. In a later analysis, the rate of TCR association differed among HLA loci, with DRB1 alleles having the most associated TCRs and HLA-C alleles having the fewest. A group of highly shared sequence variants was considered likely to be a technical artifact of the sequencing pipeline. Linkage disequilibrium might explain the correlated functional status among segregating V segments, but an unknown experimental factor could not be excluded. A later genetic analysis associated a missense DCLRE1C variant with V-gene and J-gene trimming of TCR beta chains, and an independent cohort replicated the association. Most CMV-associated TCR beta chains appeared to be HLA-restricted in a later analysis, and the HLA associations seemed to be driven largely by CMV exposure. Specific HLA alleles were associated with 16,951 TCR beta sequences at a false discovery rate of 0.05 in a later analysis. In vitro tests confirmed that three of the cytomegalovirus-associated TCR beta chains recognize cytomegalovirus antigens. In a later analysis, HLA-associated TCR beta chains were found to be more clonally expanded and to have lower generation probabilities than equally common non-associated chains. About 17 rarely observed V segments, including chromosome 9 orphons, were excluded from the earlier analysis of several hundred of the donors because counts were too low. Immune exposure information for the cohort was limited to CMV serostatus. Because some donors lacked HLA typing at each locus, the association tests relied only on the typed subset. The study listed approximately 150 TCR beta chains as associated with cytomegalovirus. Compared with the roughly 720-donor mean, donors in an Asian-associated ancestry cluster had fewer N-insertions in productive TCRs, according to a later genetic analysis. A later analysis reported that several top co-occurrence clusters appeared linked to parvovirus B19, influenza, CMV and Epstein-Barr virus. Only TCR beta chains were sequenced in this cohort, and the absence of alpha or paired-chain data limited detectable features. Presence/absence analyses assumed roughly uniform sequencing depth across donors, an assumption that may not hold. When HLA alleles, especially DR and DQ, strongly co-occurred, attributing TCR associations to individual alleles was difficult. Cytomegalovirus status was reported to be diagnosed by the classifier with high specificity and sensitivity in both the original and validation cohorts. It was suggested by the authors that the approach could potentially be generalized to other disease states and immunological phenotypes. A further reported finding was that TCR beta sequences accurately predicted the HLA-A and HLA-B alleles for most subjects in the first cohort. The 87-base-pair reads could not distinguish some IMGT-functional V segments, including TRBV6-2 and TRBV6-3, so those segments were excluded.

Receptors were amplified or captured by the immunoSEQ multiplex PCR assay. The multiplex PCR relied on a mix of 60 forward primers for TCR Vbeta segments and 13 reverse primers for TCR Jbeta segments. The CDR3 region of rearranged TCR beta genes was amplified from genomic DNA with a multiplex PCR assay. The Illumina HiSeq System was used to sequence the amplified TCR beta libraries as 87-base-pair reads. Regarding the original processing steps: A later analysis counted 75 million to 100 million unique TCR beta chains across the 600 to 850 repertoires, and 9 million to 14 million of these chains were shared by at least two donors. Raw reads were error-corrected and collapsed into unique sequences with a nearest-neighbor algorithm that merged closely related sequences to remove PCR and sequencing errors. V, D and J gene segments were assigned by aligning CDR3 sequences to IMGT reference sequences. Each retained sequence needed at least a six-nucleotide match to both a V gene segment and a J gene segment. Rearrangements were called productive when the CDR3 lacked stop codons and stayed in frame with V and J; all others were non-productive. CDR3 was defined according to IMGT convention as the region running from the second conserved V-encoded cysteine to the conserved J-encoded phenylalanine. In an earlier analysis of 587 of the donors, sequences lacking an unambiguous match to a single V gene segment were excluded. In an earlier analysis of 587 of the donors, a V segment was called functional when productive rearrangements were above 56.7%, and segregating when the standard deviation between donors exceeded 5%. A statistical classification framework was developed to diagnose cytomegalovirus status using the catalog of TCR beta chain sequences. V and J gene assignment, in a later analysis, came from comparing TCR nucleotide sequences with IMGT/GENE-DB human TR gene sequences. A later analysis assigned CDR3 sequences and most-parsimonious VDJ recombination scenarios with the TCRdist pipeline. In a later analysis, every TCR beta chain was defined by the combination of its CDR3 amino acid sequence and its V-gene family, and reads without a unique V-gene family were dropped. In a later analysis, 550 to 650 highly shared, low-generation-probability nucleotide sequences were removed to address suspected cross-contamination and a sequencing artifact. In a later analysis, a clonal expansion index was calculated for each public chain from normalized within-repertoire ranks of inferred template counts. Generation probabilities in a later analysis came from a VDJ recombination model fitted to out-of-frame rearrangements, and those results were checked against IGoR. Hypergeometric tests were used in a later analysis to score TCR-TCR, TCR-HLA and TCR-CMV co-occurrence, with a repertoire-size bias correction applied to the TCR pairs. A later analysis estimated false discovery rates by permuting HLA or CMV assignments 20 times. A later analysis grouped co-occurring TCRs with DBSCAN, adding TCRdist sequence similarity when clustering within HLA-allele-positive subsets. Repertoires with fewer than 30,000 or more than 120,000 public chains were left out of co-occurrence clustering, as were about five repertoires with anomalous nucleotide sharing. TCRdb obtained this table from immuneACCESS and retained in-frame rearrangements with V and J assigned. These tables miss some clones; where compared with another copy, unresolved V genes account for less than half of the shortfall, and the remainder is unexplained. That table gives V, J and clone size, and the DNA gave D and trimming. In this sample the table shows 110,000 or so clones, about 80% of which occur a single time. Jointly, the top ten make up 1.5% of the sample.

The cohort consisted of approximately 670 healthy bone marrow donors. At the time of sampling, all cohort members were nominally healthy, though unrecorded immune exposures were likely present. The donor was CMV seronegative and belonged to the group of around 400 seronegative cohort members. Every donor gave a peripheral blood sample, and the peripheral blood mononuclear cells from that sample were used for TCR beta sequencing. The Qiagen DNeasy Blood Extraction Kit was used to extract genomic DNA from the blood cell samples. To note about this clone: There is no known antigen for this receptor. Base qualities are not recorded, but no much larger clone differs from it by a single base.

According to the germline V gene, CDR1 reads MRHNA and CDR2 reads SNTAGT. From its cysteine to its phenylalanine, the CDR3 spans 16 amino acids. Kept here is only the CDR3 DNA, which spans 48 bases and is read in frame from base 1. The germline ends are 15 bases apart after V is trimmed by 4 bases and J by 2 bases. The sequenced material came from PBMCs. The rearrangement joined TRBV6-4 to TRBJ2-1; TRBD1 is a weak D gene call, 6 bases matching. This clonotype was obtained from a woman aged 18-35 years in good health and CMV-seronegative. The nucleotide sequence reads TGTGCCAGCAGTGGTACAACAGGGTGGCCCTACAATGAGCAGTTCTTC. This encodes CASSGTTGWPYNEQFF.